The TCR beta chain described here comes from a study of blood T cell repertoires in COVID-19. Study-wide background: Acute and convalescent COVID-19 samples came from the United States, Italy and Spain. PBMCs, B-cell-depleted T cells, or T cells were the source of the cDNA or gDNA that made up the material.

Germline V gene lookup returns CDR1 LGHNA and CDR2 YSLEER. The CDR3 is 18 residues long. The V gene end was trimmed by 5 bases and the J gene end by 4 bases; junction bases not matched to a gene: 16. Enrolled through a virtual design, the participants were between 18 and 89 years of age and came from about two dozen US areas. Original processing notes: The assay estimated nucleated cells by amplifying reference gene primers. This table comes from immunoSEQ multiplex PCR, and its TCRdb copy is limited to in-frame clones, with some not included. V and J calls and clone size come straight from that table; D and trimming were deduced from the DNA. Of under 200,000 clones detected, 65% to 90% appear once; the ten largest clones hold under 6.5%.

J is TRBJ2-1 and V is TRBV4-3; 8 positions match TRBD2. The sequencing sample was made of PBMCs or T cells enriched from blood (not recorded which). The TCR originated in a woman aged 55 to 70 with acute COVID-19. This CDR3 is CASSLPPGDGGVYNEQFF. The CDR3, as DNA: TGCGCCAGCAGCTTGCCGCCGGGCGACGGGGGGGTTTACAATGAGCAGTTCTTC.